This is a list of T cell receptor beta chains from one sample in a study of breast tumors, draining lymph nodes, adjacent tissues. TCRdb passed the multiplex PCR reads through MiXCR, listing each CDR3 protein once. The sample has about 270,000 distinct CDR3 sequences, 30% seen once; the top ten hold around 1.1%. The specimen was axillary lymph node tissue. The receptors originated from a female donor with breast cancer. Some clones in this sample may be carry-over from other donors' samples. CDR3s include the opening cysteine and the closing phenylalanine or tryptophan. D genes are given only for firm matches.

j_gene: TRBJ2-2; v_gene: TRBV29-1; d_gene: -; CDR3aa: CSVTDTGELFF
j_gene: TRBJ1-2; v_gene: TRBV6-5; d_gene: -; CDR3aa: CASSHTGLRGYTF
j_gene: TRBJ2-2; v_gene: TRBV4-3; d_gene: -; CDR3aa: CASSQVTGDTGELFF
j_gene: TRBJ2-2; v_gene: TRBV5-1; d_gene: -; CDR3aa: CASSRMDGGELFF
j_gene: TRBJ1-3; v_gene: TRBV9; d_gene: -; CDR3aa: CASSHRGISGNTIYF
j_gene: TRBJ2-5; v_gene: TRBV7-7; d_gene: TRBD2; CDR3aa: CASSLVGTKQETRYF
j_gene: TRBJ2-7; v_gene: TRBV6-1; d_gene: TRBD2; CDR3aa: CASSEGVGGPLLHF
j_gene: TRBJ2-3; v_gene: TRBV10-1; d_gene: TRBD1; CDR3aa: CASTPGTGDTDTQYF
j_gene: TRBJ2-7; v_gene: TRBV20-1; d_gene: -; CDR3aa: CSANRDPRAYEQYF
j_gene: TRBJ1-2; v_gene: TRBV6-1; d_gene: -; CDR3aa: CASTLTVYYGYTF
j_gene: TRBJ2-1; v_gene: TRBV19; d_gene: TRBD1; CDR3aa: CASSMGTVYNEQFF
j_gene: TRBJ1-4; v_gene: TRBV11-3; d_gene: -; CDR3aa: CASSFDSLNEKLFF
j_gene: TRBJ1-2; v_gene: TRBV6-1; d_gene: -; CDR3aa: CASSEGLAGSYTF
j_gene: TRBJ2-7; v_gene: TRBV4-3; d_gene: -; CDR3aa: CASSRERSYEQYF
j_gene: TRBJ2-2; v_gene: TRBV24-1; d_gene: TRBD2; CDR3aa: CATKPGTTDTGEPFF